This TCR beta chain originates from a study of shared clonotypes between healthy human individuals. Looking at the study overall: The study drew on two women and a few men aged 18 to 49 as donors. CD4 naive cells filled three plates per donor, CD4 memory three, CD8 naive two and CD8 memory one.

Germline lookup yields CDR1 DFQATT and CDR2 SNEGSKA (reference sequence). This CDR3 region has 11 residues. V was shortened by 4 bases and J by 7 bases, with 8 bases between the two germline ends. Sequencing was performed with immunoSEQ multiplex PCR; in TCRdb, only in-frame clones are kept and a portion is missing. The sample gives about 1.4 million clones, around 97% of which show up once; 0.95% to 1.5% is in the top ten. The chain recombines TRBV20-1 with TRBJ1-5; D gene unclear. The sequenced sample consisted of naive CD4+ T cells sorted from blood. The subset was: CD45RA+ positively selected. The receptor's source is a man aged 25 to 40 in good health. CDR3 bases: TGCAGTGCTAAATCGAACCAGCCCCAGCATTTT. Protein: CSAKSNQPQHF.